These T cell receptor beta chains were read from a single sample in a study of patients and donors after allogeneic stem cell transplantation. TCRdb used MiXCR to reprocess the RT-PCR reads, holding one entry per CDR3 protein. Counted here are about 150,000 distinct CDR3 sequences, 37% occurring once; the ten biggest clones make up 50% to 65%. The sequenced sample consisted of blood, either unsorted or a sorted T cell fraction (not recorded which). All receptors derive from a human donor who was either an allogeneic HSCT recipient or a stem cell or donor lymphocyte infusion donor (not recorded which). It is not recorded whose cells these are; they may come from a transplant donor. Each CDR3 is given with its conserved first and last residue. Each record gives: clone size, D gene, J gene, V gene, CDR3 DNA, CDR3 protein. The D gene is left open where the match is weak. Only some rows state a clone size, as once, few, many or a class for expanded clones.

>many|NA|TRBJ1-2|TRBV20-1
TGCAGTGCTTACCGGCTGCATGGCTACACCTTC
CSAYRLHGYTF
>NA|NA|TRBJ2-7|TRBV24-1
TGTGCCACCAGTGCGGGACACGAGCAGTACTTC
CATSAGHEQYF
>few|NA|TRBJ2-3|TRBV10-3
TGTGCCATCAGTGGAACTGGGACACGCACAGATACGCAGTATTTT
CAISGTGTRTDTQYF
>NA|TRBD1|TRBJ1-5|TRBV29-1
TGCAGCGTTGGACCCGGGACAGGGAATCAGCCCCAGCATTTT
CSVGPGTGNQPQHF
>NA|NA|TRBJ2-1|TRBV9
TGTGCCAGCAGCCCTAGCTGGACCACCTACAATGAGCAGTTCTTC
CASSPSWTTYNEQFF
>NA|NA|TRBJ1-2|TRBV6-5
TGTGCCAGCGCCGAAGGAGACAACTATGGCTACACCTTC
CASAEGDNYGYTF
>few|NA|TRBJ2-1|TRBV7-3
TGTGCCAGCAGCTTACTGGGGGGCCGGCCGTTCTTC
CASSLLGGRPFF
>NA|NA|TRBJ2-1|TRBV6-2/TRBV6-3
TGTGCCAGGCTTGGACGGGGTGACTACAATGAGCAGTTCTTC
CARLGRGDYNEQFF
>NA|NA|TRBJ2-5|TRBV7-9
TGTGCCAGCAGCTTAAATACGGAGACCCAGTACTTC
CASSLNTETQYF
>NA|NA|TRBJ1-1|TRBV7-9
TGTGCCAGCAGCTTAGGCACAGGGAAAGCTTTCTTT
CASSLGTGKAFF
>NA|NA|TRBJ2-1|TRBV7-9
TGTGCCAGCAGCTTACGGGGTGGAAATGAGCAGTTCTTC
CASSLRGGNEQFF
>few|NA|TRBJ1-1|TRBV29-1
TGCAGCGCCCAGCGGAACAGAAACACTGAAGCTTTCTTT
CSAQRNRNTEAFF
>NA|TRBD1|TRBJ1-2|TRBV28
TGTGCCAGCAGTTTATTGGGGACAGGGGCGAACTATGGCTACACCTTC
CASSLLGTGANYGYTF
>NA|NA|TRBJ1-6|TRBV9
TGTGCCAGCAGCGGCGCTACAGGCAGCTCCTATAATTCACCCCTCCACTTT
CASSGATGSSYNSPLHF
>few|NA|TRBJ1-6|TRBV20-1
TGCAGTGCTAGAAATTCCGGGGGGCGCGGAAATTCACCCCTCCACTTT
CSARNSGGRGNSPLHF
>NA|NA|TRBJ1-1|TRBV20-1
TGCAGCGGCGATGTAGCTTTCTTT
CSGDVAFF
>NA|TRBD1|TRBJ1-5|TRBV12-3/TRBV12-4
TGTGCCAGCAATCAGGGGGTCCATCAGCCCCAGCATTTT
CASNQGVHQPQHF
>NA|TRBD2|TRBJ2-5|TRBV11-2
TGTGCCAGCAGCTTAGATTCCGGGACTAGCCAACAGACCCAGTACTTC
CASSLDSGTSQQTQYF
>NA|NA|TRBJ2-3|TRBV6-2/TRBV6-3
TGTGCCAGCTCCTCGAGTTCAGATACGCAGTATTTT
CASSSSSDTQYF
>many|NA|TRBJ2-1|TRBV12-3/TRBV12-4
TGTGCCAGCATTACCCCGGGGGATAGGGAGCAGTTCTTC
CASITPGDREQFF
>NA|NA|TRBJ1-1|TRBV7-9
TGTGCCAGCAGCTTAGGTATTGGGGTGTCGGACACTGAAGCTTTCTTT
CASSLGIGVSDTEAFF
>few|TRBD1|TRBJ1-1|TRBV28
TGTGCCAGCAGTTGGACGGGACAGGGGACGAACACTGAAGCTTTCTTT
CASSWTGQGTNTEAFF
>few|NA|TRBJ1-1|TRBV6-6
TGTGCCAGCAGTCCTTCGGGGGGCTCGAACACTGAAGCTTTCTTT
CASSPSGGSNTEAFF
>NA|TRBD2|TRBJ2-7|TRBV9
TGTGCCAGCAGCGTAGATCGCGGGGGGATATCCTACGAGCAGTACTTC
CASSVDRGGISYEQYF
>NA|NA|TRBJ2-2|TRBV12-3/TRBV12-4
TGTGCCAGCAGTTTAGGTGCCGGGGAGCTGTTTTTT
CASSLGAGELFF